The clone carrying this TCR beta chain has only a few counts. PCR amplification relied on 60 Vbeta primers (plus 13 Jbeta primers). The method was immunoSEQ multiplex PCR; TCRdb's version includes in-frame clones alone and lacks a portion of them. The table has nearly 95,000 clones, approximately 7.6% seen once. The data derive from a study of cytomegalovirus exposure and HLA in healthy donors. V shed 2 bases and J shed 6 bases, with 11 bases lying between them. This CDR3 spans 14 amino acids. Per the germline V gene, CDR1 is SNHLY and CDR2 is FYNNEI. The gene calls are TRBV2 and TRBJ2-1; D possibly corresponds to TRBD2 (5 bases). This sequence was found in a man in his fifties in good health and CMV-seronegative. Sequenced material: PBMCs. The CDR3 coding sequence is TGTGCCAGCAGTGAAACTAGTATGGGCAATGAGCAGTTCTTC. Residues: CASSETSMGNEQFF.